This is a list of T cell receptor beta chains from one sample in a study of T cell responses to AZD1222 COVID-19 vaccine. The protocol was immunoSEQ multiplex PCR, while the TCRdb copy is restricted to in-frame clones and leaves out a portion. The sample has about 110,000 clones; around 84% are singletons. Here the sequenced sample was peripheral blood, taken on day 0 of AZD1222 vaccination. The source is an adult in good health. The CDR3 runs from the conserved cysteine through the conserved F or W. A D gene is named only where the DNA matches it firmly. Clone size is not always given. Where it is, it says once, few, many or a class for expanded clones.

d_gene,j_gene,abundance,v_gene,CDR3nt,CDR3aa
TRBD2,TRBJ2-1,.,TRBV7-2,TGTGCCAGCAGCTTAGCTAAAGGACTAGCGGGGGGCCTAAGCTCCTACAATGAGCAGTTCTTC,CASSLAKGLAGGLSSYNEQFF
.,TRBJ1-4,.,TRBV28,TGTGCCAGCAGTCCAACCGGAGTTGTAGGGCCTAATGAAAAACTGTTTTTT,CASSPTGVVGPNEKLFF
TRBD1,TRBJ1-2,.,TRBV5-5,TGTGCCAGCAGCTTACAGGGGGAAGTCTATGGCTACACCTTC,CASSLQGEVYGYTF
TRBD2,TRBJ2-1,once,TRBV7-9,TGTGCCAGCAGCCTAAGGACTAGCGGGTCTCGGAATGAGCAGTTCTTC,CASSLRTSGSRNEQFF
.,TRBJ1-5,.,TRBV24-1,TGTGCCACCAGTGACACCAGCGGGGGCGGACAGCCCCAGCATTTT,CATSDTSGGGQPQHF
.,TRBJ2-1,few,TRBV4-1,TGCGCCAGCAGCCCCCAGTTACCTGGCAATGAGCAGTTCTTC,CASSPQLPGNEQFF
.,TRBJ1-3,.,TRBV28,TGTGCCAGCAGTTTTGGAGGGCACTCTGGAAACACCATATATTTT,CASSFGGHSGNTIYF
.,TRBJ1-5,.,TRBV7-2,TGTGCCAGCAGCTTGAAGGGGGATTATCAGCCCCAGCATTTT,CASSLKGDYQPQHF
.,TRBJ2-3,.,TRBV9,TGTGCCAGCAAGGGCAGTCACACAGATACGCAGTATTTT,CASKGSHTDTQYF
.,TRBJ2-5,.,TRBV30,TGTGCCTGGAGTGTACGGTCTAGCGAGAAGACCCAGTACTTC,CAWSVRSSEKTQYF
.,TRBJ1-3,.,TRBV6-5,TGTGCCAGCAGTACTCTGCCCTCTGGAAACACCATATATTTT,CASSTLPSGNTIYF
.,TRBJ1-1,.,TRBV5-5,TGTGCCAGCAGCTTCAGCGACAGCACTGAAGCTTTCTTT,CASSFSDSTEAFF
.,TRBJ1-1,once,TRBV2,TGTGCCAGCAAGATGAACACTGAAGCTTTCTTT,CASKMNTEAFF
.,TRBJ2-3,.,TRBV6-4,TGTGCCAGCAGTGAGGTCCTGGGTTCATCCTGGACGCAGTATTTT,CASSEVLGSSWTQYF
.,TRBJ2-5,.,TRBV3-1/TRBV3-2,TGTGCCAGCAGCCAAAGTTCTGAGTCACGCCAAGAGACCCAGTACTTC,CASSQSSESRQETQYF
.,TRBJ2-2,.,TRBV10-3,TGTGCCATCAGAGGGGGGCAGGGTGGCGGGGAGCTGTTTTTT,CAIRGGQGGGELFF
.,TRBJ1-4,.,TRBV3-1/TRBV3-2,TGTGCCAGCAGTCAGAGGCAAACTAATGAAAAACTGTTTTTT,CASSQRQTNEKLFF
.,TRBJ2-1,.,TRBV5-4,TGTGCCAGCAATGGGCAGCGAAACAATGAGCAGTTCTTC,CASNGQRNNEQFF
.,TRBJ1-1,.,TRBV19,TGTGCCAGTAGTATAGATCGTTGGGCACCGGGTGAAGCTTTCTTT,CASSIDRWAPGEAFF
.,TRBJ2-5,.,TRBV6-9,TGTGCCAGCAGACCCGGGGCTAGCGAGTACCAAGAGACCCAGTACTTC,CASRPGASEYQETQYF
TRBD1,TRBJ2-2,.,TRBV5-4,TGTGCCAGCAGCTTGGGCTCAGGGGGCCGGGGCACCGGGGAGCTGTTTTTT,CASSLGSGGRGTGELFF
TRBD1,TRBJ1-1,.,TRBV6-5,TGTGCCAGCAGAAGAGACAGGGACACTGAAGCTTTCTTT,CASRRDRDTEAFF
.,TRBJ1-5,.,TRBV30,TGTGCCTGGAGTGTATGGGACACCGTAAATCAGCCCCAGCATTTT,CAWSVWDTVNQPQHF
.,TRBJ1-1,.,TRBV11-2,TGTGCCAGCAGCGCAACCCCGGGGATGAACACTGAAGCTTTCTTT,CASSATPGMNTEAFF
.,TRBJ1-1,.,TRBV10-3,TGTGCCATCAGTGAGAGTCACAGGAACACTGAAGCTTTCTTT,CAISESHRNTEAFF
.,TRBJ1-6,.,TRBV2,TGTGCCAGCAGGCTGGGGATTGACGGGCGGGGTTCACCCCTCCACTTT,CASRLGIDGRGSPLHF
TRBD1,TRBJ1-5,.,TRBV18,TGTGCCAGCTCACTCGGGACAGCCAATCAGCCCCAGCATTTT,CASSLGTANQPQHF
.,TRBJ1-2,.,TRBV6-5,TGTGCCAGTAGCACGGCCTCCCCAAGGTTGGAAGGCTACACCTTC,CASSTASPRLEGYTF
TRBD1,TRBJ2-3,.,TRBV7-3,TGTGCCAGCAGCCTGGACAGGGGTGTGGATACGCAGTATTTT,CASSLDRGVDTQYF
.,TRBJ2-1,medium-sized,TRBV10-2,TGCGCCAGCAGTGATTTAGGTGGAGAGCAGTTCTTC,CASSDLGGEQFF
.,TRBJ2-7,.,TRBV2,TGTGCCAGCAGTACTTACAGCTACGAGCAGTACTTC,CASSTYSYEQYF
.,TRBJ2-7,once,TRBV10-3,TGTGCCATCAGTGAACCCGCCCGGGTGGGGCAGTACTTC,CAISEPARVGQYF
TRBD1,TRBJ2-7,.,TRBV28,TGTGCCAGCAGTTCCATCCCACCGGGACAGGGCGACGAGCAGTACTTC,CASSSIPPGQGDEQYF
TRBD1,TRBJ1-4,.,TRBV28,TGTGCCAGCAGCCTCGGACAGGGGAATGAAAAACTGTTTTTT,CASSLGQGNEKLFF
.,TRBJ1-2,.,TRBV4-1,TGCGCCAGCAGCTCTAGGGGGATCTACACCTTC,CASSSRGIYTF
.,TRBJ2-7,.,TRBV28,TGTGCCAGCAGTTCCCATTCGGGTGGTTCCTCCTACGAGCAGTACTTC,CASSSHSGGSSYEQYF
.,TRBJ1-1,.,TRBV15,TGTGCCACCAGCAGAGATATCGTAGGAGGTGAAGCTTTCTTT,CATSRDIVGGEAFF
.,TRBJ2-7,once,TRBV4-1,TGCGCCAGCAGCCAGATTTCCGGGGAGCAGTACTTC,CASSQISGEQYF
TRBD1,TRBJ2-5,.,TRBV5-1,TGCGCCAGCAGCCCAGCGGGACAGGGCGGAGAGACCCAGTACTTC,CASSPAGQGGETQYF
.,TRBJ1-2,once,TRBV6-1,TGTGCCAGCAGTGAATTGGGGGTCGACTATGGCTACACCTTC,CASSELGVDYGYTF
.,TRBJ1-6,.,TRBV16,TGTGCCAGCAGCCAATATGACGATAGGAATTCACCCCTCCACTTT,CASSQYDDRNSPLHF
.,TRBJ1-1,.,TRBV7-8,TGTGCCAGCAGCTTACAGAGGAACACTGAAGCTTTCTTT,CASSLQRNTEAFF
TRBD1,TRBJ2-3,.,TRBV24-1,TGTGCCACCAGTGATCCCTCGACAGGGTTCACAGATACGCAGTATTTT,CATSDPSTGFTDTQYF
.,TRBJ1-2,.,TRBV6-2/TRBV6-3,TGTGCCAGCAGTTACGGGGTCACTAACTATGGCTACACCTTC,CASSYGVTNYGYTF
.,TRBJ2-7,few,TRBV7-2,TGTGCCAGCAGCTTAGTCAGGGATTCCTACGAGCAGTACTTC,CASSLVRDSYEQYF
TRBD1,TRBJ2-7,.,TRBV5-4,TGTGCCAGCAGCTTGGGACAGGGGATGATCTACGAGCAGTACTTC,CASSLGQGMIYEQYF
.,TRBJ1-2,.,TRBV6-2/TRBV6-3,TGTGCCAGCAGCGAAGGGGACTATGGCTACACCTTC,CASSEGDYGYTF
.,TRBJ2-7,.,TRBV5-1,TGCGCCAGCAACCCGACTTCCCCCTCCTACGAGCAGTACTTC,CASNPTSPSYEQYF
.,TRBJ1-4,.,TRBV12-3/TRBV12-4,TGTGCCAGCAGTGAGGGGGTAAAACTGTTTTTT,CASSEGVKLFF
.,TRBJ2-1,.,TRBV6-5,TGTGCCAGTGGGGCACCCTACAATGAGCAGTTCTTC,CASGAPYNEQFF
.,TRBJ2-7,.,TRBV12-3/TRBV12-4,TGTGCCAGCAGGGGACGGAACTACGAGCAGTACTTC,CASRGRNYEQYF
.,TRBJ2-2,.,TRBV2,TGTGCCAGCAGTGAAACGAGCGGAGAGCTGTTTTTT,CASSETSGELFF
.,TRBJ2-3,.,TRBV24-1,TGTGCCACCAGTGCTAGGGGGGACAGCACAGATACGCAGTATTTT,CATSARGDSTDTQYF
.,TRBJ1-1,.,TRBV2,TGTGCCAGCAGTGACACGGAGAGAACTGAAGCTTTCTTT,CASSDTERTEAFF
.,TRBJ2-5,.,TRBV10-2,TGCGCCAGCAGCACATCAAGAGGGGGGGAGACCCAGTACTTC,CASSTSRGGETQYF